This T cell receptor (beta chain) derives from a study of T cells in Graves' hyperthyroidism and ophthalmopathy. General study results and limits: A model built on 13 V-J features separated ophthalmopathy from stable hyperthyroidism.

In this sample, this clonotype turned up a few times. Its antigen is currently unknown. Researchers took RNA transcripts and amplified the TCR beta CDR3 regions from them. HTBI primers drove first-round RT-PCR of the TCR CDR3. TCRdb passed the multiplex PCR reads through MiXCR, listing each CDR3 protein once. The sample has a few hundred thousand distinct CDR3 sequences, about 15% seen once. The TCR comes from a woman in her 30s with Graves' ophthalmopathy. The sequenced sample was blood.

CDR3 amino acids: CASSQDRRDRKFQETQYF. The CDR3 DNA reads as TGTGCCAGCAGCCAAGATCGCCGGGACCGAAAGTTTCAAGAGACCCAGTACTTC. This rearrangement joins TRBV4-2 to TRBJ2-5; D could derive from TRBD1 or TRBD2 (5 bases each). The CDR3 spans 18 residues. Germline CDR1 LGHNA, CDR2 YNFKEQ. V shed 0 bases and J shed 2 bases, with 19 bases lying between them.